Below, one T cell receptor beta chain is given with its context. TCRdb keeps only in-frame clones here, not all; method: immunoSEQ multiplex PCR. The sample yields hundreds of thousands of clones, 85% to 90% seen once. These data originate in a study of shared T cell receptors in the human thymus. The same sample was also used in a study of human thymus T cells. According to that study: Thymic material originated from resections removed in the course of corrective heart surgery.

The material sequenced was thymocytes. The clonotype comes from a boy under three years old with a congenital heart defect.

This CDR3 is CAWSYTGATTDTQYF. Written as DNA, the CDR3 is TGTGCCTGGAGCTATACAGGGGCAACAACAGATACGCAGTATTTT. This chain joins TRBV30 and TRBJ2-3, with 7 bases that match TRBD1. This CDR3 has 15 amino acids. The germline gives CDR1 GTSNPN, CDR2 SVGIG (reference sequence). J was trimmed by 3 bases and V by 3 bases; bases with no gene match: 9.